This T cell receptor beta chain was sequenced in a study of cytotoxic CD8 clonotypes in ibrutinib-treated CLL (dated by TCRdb to the early 2020s). Study-level background: The cohort had ten to twelve relapsed/refractory and 15 treatment-naive patients; around 17 were IGHV unmutated. Partial responses were observed in some 24 patients and complete responses in 2; after a median follow-up of around 68 months, remission was maintained in approximately 14 patients and progression was observed in some twelve. Samples at response were collected after a median of about 12 months of treatment, with a range of roughly 6 to 36 months. Samples averaged roughly 260,000 productive templates and 80,000 to 100,000 productive rearrangements. Of the roughly 86 people in the trial, roughly 27 had longitudinal samples available. Cryopreserved peripheral blood mononuclear cells were obtained before treatment, at response, and at either sustained remission or disease progression. All remission and progressive disease samples were collected while patients were still receiving ibrutinib.

A MiSeq instrument was used for deep resolution sequencing, which targeted depths ranging from 1 in 1 million up to 1 in 200,000 T cells, with coverage averaging 10x for each clonotype. TCR beta libraries were generated with the immunoSEQ hsTCRB Kit. The source study handled its data this way. The data were analyzed with ImmunoSEQ Analyzer and ImmunoSEQ Data Assistant, and V, D and J gene assignments followed IMGT definitions. Clonality was computed as one minus normalized Shannon entropy of productive rearrangement frequencies, ranging from 0 to 1. Public clonotype analysis was restricted to overrepresented clonotypes comprising at least 0.05% of each patient's repertoire. Repertoires from some 13 age-matched healthy donors in immuneACCESS were used as clonality controls. TCRdb mirrors the immuneACCESS table, restricted to in-frame sequences. Some clones are absent from its copies; in checked studies, under half trace to an unresolved V gene, and the reason for the others is unknown. From that table come the V and J calls and clone size; the DNA was used to work out D and trimming. The table for this sample lists about 50,000 clones; 45% to 60% of them were counted only once. About 29% of the sample is taken by the ten largest.

From the cysteine through the phenylalanine, the CDR3 covers 12 amino acids. The CDR3 DNA has 36 bases and is translated from base 1. CDR1 and CDR2, looked up from the germline V gene, are MNHNS and SASEGT. Trimming takes 4 bases from V and 5 bases from J, and the germline ends sit 8 bases apart. According to the study, the label for this sample's time point signals: roughly 23 months on ibrutinib. Around 2 micrograms of genomic DNA were extracted from cryopreserved PBMCs for TCR beta library preparation. Longitudinal blood samples from CLL patients on ibrutinib monotherapy underwent high-throughput TCR beta sequencing. The patients were enrolled in a single-center, open-label phase 2 trial of ibrutinib monotherapy. This clone was seen only a few times. What this receptor recognizes is not known. No base quality values were provided; no much bigger clone lies one nucleotide off. General conclusions and limits of the study: Baseline clonality was found to be higher than that of age-matched healthy donors and was strongly correlated with circulating CD8+ T-cell counts. Public clonotypes were rare and either contracted or stayed stable during treatment, and the rise in clonality at ibrutinib response reflected the expansion of private clonotypes. Clonality increased at ibrutinib response, stayed stable in sustained remission, and fell back toward baseline at progression. Sampling times were not matched between sustained-remission and progressing patients, and lymph node repertoires were not studied.

Rearrangement joined TRBV6-1 to TRBJ2-5; the D gene cannot be resolved reliably. The TCR comes from a human donor with chronic lymphocytic leukemia. Material: PBMCs, obtained after 24 months of ibrutinib treatment. The encoded CDR3 is CASSVGAETQYF. The DNA sequence is TGTGCCAGCAGTGTTGGAGCGGAGACCCAGTACTTC.